A single sample is the source of the 23 T cell receptor beta chains below, sequenced in a study of T cell repertoires in cytomegalovirus infection. TCRdb called the reads again in MiXCR, with one record for every CDR3 protein. The table records about 360,000 distinct CDR3 sequences, roughly 18% of them present only once. Sample: PBMCs. These receptor sequences come from a human donor in good health (CMV status not recorded). Some clones in this sample may be carry-over from other donors' samples.

The table lists this clonotype with a few counts. Mismatch with germline at one junction end may stem from a read error. This chain uses TRBV29-1 with TRBJ1-2; 7 bases match TRBD1. The CDR3 runs to 14 residues. Per germline, CDR1 SQVTM and CDR2 ANQGSEA. The CDR3: CSVEGTEGIGGYTF. The CDR3 bases are TGCAGCGTCGAAGGGACAGAGGGGATTGGGGGCTACACCTTC.

This clonotype came up a few times. The genes are TRBV27 and TRBJ2-1; D may be TRBD1 or TRBD2 (5 bases each). CDR1 and CDR2 (germline): MNHEY, SMNVEV (reference sequence). The ends were cut back, 5 bases at V and 2 bases at J, with 16 bases in the middle. The length of the CDR3 is 16 residues. The CDR3 DNA sequence: TGTGCCAGCAGTGCATCCGGGACGGGAACCTACAATGAGCAGTTCTTC. It codes for CASSASGTGTYNEQFF.

This clonotype was detected only a few times. The rearrangement joins TRBV28 to TRBJ1-2; D is unclear. From germline, CDR1 is MDHEN and CDR2 SYDVKM. V lost 5 bases to trimming and J lost 3 bases, with 16 bases between them. CDR3 length: 15 residues. CDR3 sequence reads: CASSPYRAPHYGYTF. CDR3 bases: TGTGCCAGCAGTCCTTACCGGGCCCCACACTATGGCTACACCTTC.

This chain links TRBV6-2 or TRBV6-3 with TRBJ1-5; D call uncertain. Germline CDR1 and CDR2: MNHEY and SVGEGT. Trimming took off 6 bases at V and 2 bases at J, with 11 bases between the two ends. This CDR3 region has 14 residues. CDR3 amino acids: CASRGPGGNQPQHF. The CDR3 DNA reads TGTGCCAGCAGGGGTCCGGGTGGCAATCAGCCCCAGCATTTT.

Ten or more counts support this clonotype. The chain couples TRBV7-2 to TRBJ2-7; D is unresolved. V was cut by 1 base and J by 4 bases, with 8 bases left in between. The CDR3 spans 13 residues. Per the germline V gene, CDR1 is SGHTA and CDR2 is FQGNSA. CDR3 DNA: TGTGCCAGCAGCTTAGTGTACGGATACGAGCAGTACTTC. This translates into CASSLVYGYEQYF.

This clonotype was counted between two and nine times. This sequence joins TRBV18 and TRBJ1-6, with D possibly matching TRBD1 (5 bases). The CDR3 consists of 15 residues. The germline CDR1 and CDR2 sequences are KGHSH and LQKENI. Trimming took off 1 base at V and 9 bases at J, with 13 bases between the two ends. The CDR3 bases are TGTGCCAGCTCACCACAAGGGACTGTAAGTTCACCCCTCCACTTT. Protein sequence: CASSPQGTVSSPLHF. Together with reference TRBV18 and TRBJ1-6, the CDR3 gives the full variable domain: NAGVMQNPRHLVRRRGQEARLRCSPMKGHSHVYWYRQLPEEGLKFMVYLQKENIIDESGMPKERFSAEFPKEGPSILRIQQVVRGDSAAYFCASSPQGTVSSPLHFGNGTRLTVT.

The chain is built from TRBV7-2 and TRBJ2-3; the match to TRBD2 covers 10 bases. Trimming removed 7 bases from V and 2 bases from J; junction bases left unmatched: 6. CDR3 length: 15 amino acids. Germline V gene data show CDR1 as SGHTA and CDR2 as FQGNSA. CDR3 in amino acids: CASTLAGALTDTQYF. The DNA of the CDR3 is TGTGCCAGCACCCTAGCGGGGGCTCTCACAGATACGCAGTATTTT.

Many counts were recorded for this clonotype. The CDR3 loop is CAFLEDSYNEQFF. CDR3 bases: TGTGCCTTCCTTGAGGATTCCTACAATGAGCAGTTCTTC. The chain combines TRBV7-9 with TRBJ2-1; D uncertain. This CDR3 spans 13 amino acids. The germline V and J ends were trimmed by 11 bases and 1 base, with 12 bases remaining between them. Germline values: CDR1 SEHNR, CDR2 FQNEAQ (reference sequence).

The table lists this clonotype with many counts. The chain is built from TRBV12-3 or TRBV12-4 and TRBJ2-2; no clear D gene. Trimming took 6 bases from V and 2 from J, leaving 10 bases between them. CDR3 length: 14 residues. The DNA of the CDR3 is TGTGCCAGCAGCCTAACTTATAACACCGGGGAGCTGTTTTTT. The encoded protein is CASSLTYNTGELFF.

This clonotype was detected only a few times. J is TRBJ1-4 and V is TRBV12-3 or TRBV12-4; D is unresolved. CDR3 size: 13 residues. The V end lost 6 bases, the J end lost 8 bases, and 13 bases lay between the germline ends. CDR3 DNA: TGTGCCAGCAGCTTAACCAACTCAGAAAAACTGTTTTTT. Translated, it gives CASSLTNSEKLFF.

The gene calls are TRBV6-2 or TRBV6-3 and TRBJ1-1, with D unresolved. Trimming removed 6 bases at V and 2 bases at J, with 13 bases between. Per germline, CDR1 MNHEY and CDR2 SVGEGT. The CDR3 spans 14 residues. The CDR3 DNA reads as TGTGCCAGCAGCCTGCCGTCGCTAAACACTGAAGCTTTCTTT. It yields the protein CASSLPSLNTEAFF.

This clonotype was counted at least ten times. The DNA of the CDR3 is TGTGCCAGCAGCTTGACAGTTGGAGCGAACACTGAAGCTTTCTTT. This gives the protein CASSLTVGANTEAFF. V is TRBV7-2 and J is TRBJ1-1, with D possibly being TRBD1 (5 bases). Between the trimmed V and J ends, which lost 3 bases and 1 base, there was a span of 12 bases. CDR3 length: 15 residues. Germline V gene sequence: CDR1 SGHTA, CDR2 FQGNSA.

This clonotype has a count of ten or more. The genes are TRBV6-1 and TRBJ2-3; D gene uncertain. The CDR3 runs to 14 residues. Per the germline V gene, CDR1 is MNHNS and CDR2 is SASEGT. V dropped 5 bases and J dropped 3 bases, with 12 bases sitting between them. CDR3 nucleotides: TGTGCCAGCAGTTATCAGGACCCTACAGATACGCAGTATTTT. Protein: CASSYQDPTDTQYF.

At least ten counts were recorded for this clonotype. This chain joins TRBV28 and TRBJ2-1, with no clear D. Trimming took 5 bases from V and 7 from J, leaving 9 bases between them. The V gene's germline CDR1 is MDHEN and CDR2 SYDVKM. The CDR3 is 12 residues long. The CDR3 DNA sequence: TGTGCCAGCAGTCGAGTGGGTAATGAGCAGTTCTTC. Encoded protein: CASSRVGNEQFF.

This clonotype was seen a few times. The V and J genes are TRBV6-2 or TRBV6-3 and TRBJ2-5, with a possible D match to TRBD2 (5 bases). CDR3 length: 14 amino acids. The V and J ends lost 7 bases and 5 bases respectively, with 17 bases between them. Per the germline V gene, CDR1 is MNHEY and CDR2 is SVGEGT. CDR3 in amino acids: CASTLRDGRETQYF. CDR3 coding DNA: TGTGCCAGCACCCTACGGGATGGACGGGAGACCCAGTACTTC.

The CDR3 protein is CASSPHQGYAYNEQFF. Written as DNA, the CDR3 is TGTGCCAGCAGCCCGCATCAGGGATACGCGTACAATGAGCAGTTCTTC. V gene TRBV7-9 combines with J gene TRBJ2-1, with a possible D match to TRBD1 (5 bases). The length of the CDR3 is 16 residues. CDR1 is SEHNR and CDR2 is FQNEAQ in the germline V gene (reference sequence). V lost 5 bases, J lost 4 bases, and 18 bases lay in between.

This clonotype was counted many times. The chain joins TRBV6-4 to TRBJ2-3; D not resolved. The CDR3 contains 13 residues. In germline, CDR1 is MRHNA, CDR2 SNTAGT. With 6 bases removed from V and 1 base from J, the gap between germline ends came to 8 bases. The CDR3 loop is CASRDPGTDTQYF. In DNA, the CDR3 is TGTGCCAGCAGGGACCCTGGCACAGATACGCAGTATTTT.

The CDR3 loop is CASSGQPSGGYGYTF. Written as DNA, the CDR3 is TGTGCCAGCTCCGGACAGCCCTCTGGAGGCTATGGCTACACCTTC. The V and J genes are TRBV2 and TRBJ1-2, with a tentative D call TRBD1 (6 bases). Trimming took off 8 bases at V and 4 bases at J, with 20 bases between the two ends. The CDR3 loop spans 15 amino acids. From germline, CDR1 is SNHLY and CDR2 FYNNEI.

The rearrangement links TRBV29-1 to TRBJ2-1; maybe TRBD2 (6 bases). The CDR3 spans 12 residues. Germline loops: CDR1 SQVTM, CDR2 ANQGSEA. V gave up 4 bases and J gave up 9 bases, with 13 bases separating them. The chain's CDR3 is CSVGRAFFEQFF. In DNA form, the CDR3 reads TGCAGCGTTGGGAGGGCCTTTTTTGAGCAGTTCTTC.

The sample holds a few counts of this clonotype. The chain employs TRBV5-1 and TRBJ2-1, with TRBD2 matching over 9 bases. Germline V gives CDR1 SGHRS, CDR2 YFSETQ. This CDR3 is built from 15 residues. Losses at the gene ends were 6 bases for V and 0 bases for J; bases not matched to a gene: 4. CDR3 DNA sequence: TGCGCCAGCAAGCCGGGACTAGCCTCCTACAATGAGCAGTTCTTC. This gives the protein CASKPGLASYNEQFF.

The table lists this clonotype with many counts. The chain is built from TRBV7-2 and TRBJ1-2, with D perhaps matching TRBD1 (5 bases). The V end was cut by 1 base, the J end by 0 bases, with 15 bases between. Germline lookup yields CDR1 SGHTA and CDR2 FQGNSA. The length of the CDR3 is 17 residues. The CDR3 DNA reads TGTGCCAGCAGCTTAGATGTTAGGGGCACAACTAACTATGGCTACACCTTC. It translates to CASSLDVRGTTNYGYTF.

The genes are TRBV20-1 and TRBJ1-2; TRBD1 aligns across 8 bases. CDR1 and CDR2 (germline): DFQATT, SNEGSKA (reference sequence). CDR3 length: 14 residues. The ends lost 6 bases at V and 8 bases at J; junction bases unmatched: 14. The CDR3 protein is CSAANPRTGRGYTF. CDR3 bases: TGCAGTGCCGCCAACCCCCGGACAGGGAGAGGCTACACCTTC.

This clonotype was picked up many times. V gene TRBV7-2 combines with J gene TRBJ1-6; the D is unclear. Trimming stripped 2 bases from V and 6 bases from J, with 5 bases between. CDR1 is SGHTA and CDR2 is FQGNSA in the germline V gene. This CDR3 spans 13 amino acids. The CDR3: CASSLTINSPLHF. Here the CDR3 DNA reads TGTGCCAGCAGCTTAACCATTAATTCACCCCTCCACTTT.